This TCR beta chain was observed in a study of T and B cells in COVID-19 patients (TCRdb year 2020). Broadly, across the study: In this study, adaptive immunity was profiled in COVID-19 patients who either had active infection or had recovered, using TRB and IGH repertoire sequencing of peripheral blood. A recovered cohort comprised roughly 18 patients contributing 20 samples, mostly after mild to moderate COVID-19 managed as outpatients. The recovered cohort had a median age of roughly 34 years, compared with about 70 years in the active-infection cohort. In the active-infection cohort, about 65% of the roughly 20 patients were critically ill and required mechanical ventilation or ECMO. Of the approximately 20 patients in the active-infection cohort, 15 to 19 had comorbidities associated with unfavorable COVID-19 outcome. Over 7.5 million TCR sequences were analysed in a TCR and BCR sequence repository that covered over 30 patients and approximately 69 time points. Two patients were in both the active and recovered cohorts because samples existed from active disease and from after recovery. An age-matched reference group of roughly 40 healthy donors negative for COVID-19 antibodies was used as the comparison for repertoire analyses. As many as 9 follow-up blood samples were taken per patient, and some of the samples covered different disease stages within the same individual.

At the junction V is shortened by 4 bases and J by 2 bases, with 14 bases in between. The CDR3 runs 15 residues from the cysteine to the phenylalanine. Left in the record is the CDR3 DNA by itself, 45 bases read in frame from the first base. CDR1 and CDR2, looked up from the germline V gene (reference sequence), are SGHNT and YYREEE. Of note for this clonotype: Its recognized antigen is unknown. Base qualities are not provided; no much larger clone lies one nucleotide away.

The paper as a whole reports these results and caveats: Specific T cell subsets (CD4+/Treg/CD8+) and sorted SARS-CoV-2-responsive or tetramer+ T cells had not yet been sequenced, with those experiments still ongoing. The cohort was considered too small for HLA contributions to COVID-19 susceptibility or severity to be assessed. Few blood samples were available from mildly ill patients while symptoms were present, and early samples from severe cases were likewise scarce. A total of over 2,000 TCR clusters were exclusive to the recovered cohort, and approximately 31 of those clusters were low-pGen clusters. TRB repertoires were found to be highly clonal in active COVID-19, whereas diversity and richness at recovery were found to rise above healthy donor levels. The reported TCR clusters were said to need prospective validation before any clinical use. Patients with COVID-19 were reported to show strongly skewed TRBV/TRBJ gene usage.

Genomic DNA extracted from blood was used in amounts of roughly 240-500 ng for amplification of TRB repertoires. These reads were obtained on an Illumina MiSeq. Multiplex PCR with BIOMED2 TRB-A/B primer pools was used to amplify TRB rearrangements. Illumina-compatible adapters and 7-nucleotide sample barcodes were attached to the amplicons in two consecutive PCRs. All library PCRs used Phusion HS II polymerase. The amplicons were purified from gel with the NucleoSpin Gel and PCR Clean-up kit, measured on Qubit, and then pooled at about 3.7 nM. The quality of the amplicon pool was checked on an Agilent 2100 Bioanalyzer prior to Illumina next-generation sequencing. The study's own analysis went as follows. Annotation of TRB rearrangements was performed with MiXCR 3.0.8 using the default MiXCR reference library. Non-productive reads and sequences with fewer than 2 reads were removed, and every unique CDR3 nucleotide sequence was treated as one clone. Clonality, diversity, richness and V-J gene usage were computed in R 3.5.1. GLIPH2 was used for TCR clustering by CDR3 similarity, and generation probabilities were calculated by OLGA. GLIPH2 clusters were kept only when the clusters contained at least four unique TCR clonotypes present in at least three individuals. TCRdb handled the public reads itself, with Q25 trimming in fastp and clone calling in MiXCR, and kept productive beta chains. A single entry per CDR3 protein holds the most common genes and DNA from its merged rows. These V and J calls are TCRdb output, not the study's own analysis. The sample table records approximately 8,500 distinct CDR3 sequences; roughly 27% of these occur just once. The top ten constitute approximately 5.1% of the sample.

This sequence originates from a human donor who had recovered from COVID-19. The source material was blood. Here the chain combines TRBV5-4 and TRBJ2-3; the D segment cannot be called with confidence. CDR3 reads: CASSLPTTDTDTQYF. The DNA is TGTGCCAGCAGCCTCCCGACAACCGACACAGATACGCAGTATTTT. When the CDR3 is completed using the reference TRBV5-4 and TRBJ2-3 genes on either side, the full variable domain is ETGVTQSPTHLIKTRGQQVTLRCSSQSGHNTVSWYQQALGQGPQFIFQYYREEENGRGNFPPRFSGLQFPNYSSELNVNALELDDSALYLCASSLPTTDTDTQYFGPGTRLTVL.